This T cell receptor (beta chain) derives from a study of CD8 T cells in ankylosing spondylitis. Regarding the study as a whole: Matched ankylosing spondylitis synovial fluid reportedly showed significant enrichment of disease-linked clones. Reactive arthritis synovial fluid and blood previously showed some of these motif variants. It appeared that ankylosing spondylitis blood was characterized by a TCR beta motif of several highly homologous variants.

V was cut by 5 bases and J by 10 bases, with 18 bases left in between. The CDR3 is 14 residues long. Per germline, CDR1 SGHTA and CDR2 FQGNSA. Quantitative molecular-barcoded 5'-RACE generated the TCR beta libraries. TCRdb called the 5' RACE reads again in MiXCR, with one record for every CDR3 protein. The table shows fewer than 550,000 distinct CDR3 sequences, with approximately 5.3% occurring only once. As regards this clonotype: Antigen: not known.

V gene TRBV7-2 combines with J gene TRBJ2-1; D remains ambiguous. The TCR was taken from a male donor with ankylosing spondylitis. Input material: blood, either unsorted or a sorted T cell fraction (not recorded which). This CDR3 is CASSPTMGVPEQFF. CDR3 DNA: TGTGCCAGCAGCCCTACTATGGGCGTTCCGGAGCAGTTCTTC. Using reference TRBV7-2 and TRBJ2-1 for the parts outside the CDR3, the full variable domain is GAGVSQSPSNKVTEKGKDVELRCDPISGHTALYWYRQSLGQGLEFLIYFQGNSAPDKSGLPSDRFSAERTGGSVSTLTIQRTQQEDSAVYLCASSPTMGVPEQFFGPGTRLTVL.